A selection of T cell receptor beta chains follows, all from one sample in a study of CD8+CD57+ T cells in acquired aplastic anemia. Via MiXCR, TCRdb re-called the reads, giving one row per CDR3 protein. The sample includes around 150,000 distinct CDR3 sequences, 40% to 60% of them seen just once. Sequenced material: sorted CD4+, CD8+, or CD8+CD57+ T cells (not recorded which) from PBMCs. The receptors come from a human donor with aplastic anemia. Both conserved end residues are part of each CDR3. D genes are given only for firm matches. Only part of the rows carry a size: once, few, many, or a class if the clone is expanded.

cdr3_length | j_call | d_call | v_call | clone_size | cdr3_aa | cdr3_nt
13 | TRBJ2-5 | NA | TRBV2 | NA | CASNPGRQETQYF | TGTGCCAGCAACCCCGGCCGACAAGAGACCCAGTACTTC
16 | TRBJ2-1 | TRBD2 | TRBV9 | many | CASSAGLAGADNEQFF | TGTGCCAGCAGCGCCGGACTAGCGGGAGCTGACAATGAGCAGTTCTTC
16 | TRBJ2-6 | TRBD1 | TRBV29-1 | few | CSVSERQGAGANVLTF | TGCAGCGTTTCGGAGAGACAGGGGGCTGGGGCCAACGTCCTGACTTTC
14 | TRBJ2-7 | NA | TRBV6-5 | many | CASSYDGPSYEQYF | TGTGCCAGCAGTTACGACGGACCTTCCTACGAGCAGTACTTC
19 | TRBJ2-5 | NA | TRBV6-5 | few | CASSYNPLNNPTIGETQYF | TGTGCCAGCAGTTACAATCCCCTGAATAACCCCACAATTGGGGAGACCCAGTACTTC
14 | TRBJ2-7 | TRBD1 | TRBV10-1 | NA | CASSGQDRKHEQYF | TGCGCCAGCAGTGGGCAGGACAGGAAGCACGAGCAGTACTTC
12 | TRBJ2-3 | TRBD2 | TRBV5-1 | many | CASSPKERELYF | TGCGCCAGCAGCCCGAAGGAGCGGGAGCTTTATTTT
15 | TRBJ2-5 | TRBD2 | TRBV6-4 | NA | CASSDSTSVFETQYF | TGTGCCAGCAGTGACTCGACTAGCGTCTTTGAGACCCAGTACTTC
13 | TRBJ2-7 | NA | TRBV24-1 | NA | CATSDRVTYEQYF | TGTGCCACCAGTGATAGGGTCACCTACGAGCAGTACTTC
14 | TRBJ2-5 | NA | TRBV27 | NA | CASSLWGPQETQYF | TGTGCCAGCAGTTTATGGGGCCCCCAAGAGACCCAGTACTTC